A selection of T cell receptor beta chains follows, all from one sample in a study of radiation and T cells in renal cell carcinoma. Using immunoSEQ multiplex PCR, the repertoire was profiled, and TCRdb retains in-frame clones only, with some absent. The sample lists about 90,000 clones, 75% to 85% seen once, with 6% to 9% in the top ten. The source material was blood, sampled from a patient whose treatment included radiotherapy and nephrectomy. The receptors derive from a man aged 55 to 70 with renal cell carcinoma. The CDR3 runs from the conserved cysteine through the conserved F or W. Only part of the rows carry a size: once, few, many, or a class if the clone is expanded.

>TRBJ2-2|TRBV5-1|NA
CASMEGVTGELFF
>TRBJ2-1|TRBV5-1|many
CASSLEPRLVHEQFF
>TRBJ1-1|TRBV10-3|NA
CAISRDRVVNTEAFF
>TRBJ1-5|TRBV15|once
CATSRAGGLPQPQHF
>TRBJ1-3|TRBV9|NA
CASSVENQPGNTIYF
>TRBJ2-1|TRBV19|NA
CASSIAGRDEQFF
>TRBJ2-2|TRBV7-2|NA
CASSPLGGEVIGELFF
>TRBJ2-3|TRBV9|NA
CASSGGWSDTQYF
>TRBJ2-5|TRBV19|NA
CASSMVQETQYF
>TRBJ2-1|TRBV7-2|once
CASSLISFSGNEQFF
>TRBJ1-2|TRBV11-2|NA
CASSPRPGQGAFGYGYTF
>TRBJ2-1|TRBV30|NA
CAWTEDNNEQFF
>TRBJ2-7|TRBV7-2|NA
CASSLGGAMSYEQYF
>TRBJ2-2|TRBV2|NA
CASSVYRTGELFF
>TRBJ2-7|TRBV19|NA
CASSLGQGPYEQYF
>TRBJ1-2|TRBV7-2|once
CATFRSGTKSFYGYTF
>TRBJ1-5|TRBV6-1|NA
CASSDGGGTYQPQHF
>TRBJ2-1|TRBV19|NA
CASSKQGGYNEQFF
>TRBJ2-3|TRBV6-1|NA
CASSEGVASDTQYF
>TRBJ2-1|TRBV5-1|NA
CASSSGPQAYNEQFF
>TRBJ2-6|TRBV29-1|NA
CSVEDLRPGAPSGANVLTF
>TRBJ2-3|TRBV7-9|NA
CASSLGTSGGDTQYF
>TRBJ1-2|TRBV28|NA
CASSYAGTGYGYTF
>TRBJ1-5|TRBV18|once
CASSGGQIQHF
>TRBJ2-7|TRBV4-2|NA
CASSPGLSFSYEQYF
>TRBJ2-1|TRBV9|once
CASSAKLAGAYNEQFF
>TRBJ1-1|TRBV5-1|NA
CASSLQGRTEAFF
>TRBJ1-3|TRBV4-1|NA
CASSHFYPGRLSGNTIYF
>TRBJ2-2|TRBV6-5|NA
CASGPGTSRAGELFF
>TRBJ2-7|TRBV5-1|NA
CASSFIFGSYEQYF
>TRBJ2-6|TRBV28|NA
CASSPPGGGGANVLTF
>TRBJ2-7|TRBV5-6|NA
CASSFVLGDSYEQYF
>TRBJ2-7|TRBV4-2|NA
CASSQDDGGPSPYEQYF
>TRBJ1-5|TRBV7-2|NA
CASSRGGTADSNQPQHF
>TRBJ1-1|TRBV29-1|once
CSATLTGGMNTEAFF
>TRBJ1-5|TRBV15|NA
CATSRDLLDRIGGASNQPQHF
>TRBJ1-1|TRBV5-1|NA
CASSLVESEAFF
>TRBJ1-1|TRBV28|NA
CASSETGTGWAFF
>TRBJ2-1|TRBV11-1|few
CASSRRVDNEQFF
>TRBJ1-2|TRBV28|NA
CASSLPDRVYGYTF
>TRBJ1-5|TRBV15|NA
CATGGGRNQPQHF
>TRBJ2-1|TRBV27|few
CASSLSGSLYNEQFF